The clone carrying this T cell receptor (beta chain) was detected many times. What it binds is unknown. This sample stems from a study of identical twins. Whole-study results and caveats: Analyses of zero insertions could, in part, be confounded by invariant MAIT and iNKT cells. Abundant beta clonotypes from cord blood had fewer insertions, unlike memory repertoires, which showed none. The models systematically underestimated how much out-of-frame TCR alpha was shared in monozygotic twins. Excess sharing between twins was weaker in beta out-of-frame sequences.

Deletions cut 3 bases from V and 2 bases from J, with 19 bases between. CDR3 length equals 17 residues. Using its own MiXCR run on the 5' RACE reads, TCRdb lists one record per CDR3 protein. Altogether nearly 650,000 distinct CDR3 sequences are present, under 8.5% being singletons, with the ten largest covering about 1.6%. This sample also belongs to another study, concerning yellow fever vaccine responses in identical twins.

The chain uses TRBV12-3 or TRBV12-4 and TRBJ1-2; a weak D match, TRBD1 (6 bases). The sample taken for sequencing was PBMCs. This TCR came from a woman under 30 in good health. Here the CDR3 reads CASSFMGQRLRNYGYTF. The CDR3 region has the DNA TGTGCCAGCAGTTTCATGGGACAAAGATTGAGAAACTATGGCTACACCTTC.